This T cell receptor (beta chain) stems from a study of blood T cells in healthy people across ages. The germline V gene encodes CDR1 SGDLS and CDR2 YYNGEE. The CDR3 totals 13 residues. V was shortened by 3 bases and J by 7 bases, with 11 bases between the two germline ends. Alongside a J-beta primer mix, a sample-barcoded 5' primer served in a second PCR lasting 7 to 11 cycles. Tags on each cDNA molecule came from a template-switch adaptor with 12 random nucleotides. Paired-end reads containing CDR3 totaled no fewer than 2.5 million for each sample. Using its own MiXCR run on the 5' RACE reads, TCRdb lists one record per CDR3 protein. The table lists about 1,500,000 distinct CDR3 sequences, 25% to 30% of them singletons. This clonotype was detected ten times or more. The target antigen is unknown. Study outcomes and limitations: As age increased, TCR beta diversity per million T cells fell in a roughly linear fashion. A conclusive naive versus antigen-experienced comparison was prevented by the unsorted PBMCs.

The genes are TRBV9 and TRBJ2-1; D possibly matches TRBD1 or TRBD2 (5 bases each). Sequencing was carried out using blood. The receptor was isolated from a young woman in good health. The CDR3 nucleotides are TGTGCCAGCAGCGGAGGGGAAGGAAATGAGCAGTTCTTC. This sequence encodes CASSGGEGNEQFF.